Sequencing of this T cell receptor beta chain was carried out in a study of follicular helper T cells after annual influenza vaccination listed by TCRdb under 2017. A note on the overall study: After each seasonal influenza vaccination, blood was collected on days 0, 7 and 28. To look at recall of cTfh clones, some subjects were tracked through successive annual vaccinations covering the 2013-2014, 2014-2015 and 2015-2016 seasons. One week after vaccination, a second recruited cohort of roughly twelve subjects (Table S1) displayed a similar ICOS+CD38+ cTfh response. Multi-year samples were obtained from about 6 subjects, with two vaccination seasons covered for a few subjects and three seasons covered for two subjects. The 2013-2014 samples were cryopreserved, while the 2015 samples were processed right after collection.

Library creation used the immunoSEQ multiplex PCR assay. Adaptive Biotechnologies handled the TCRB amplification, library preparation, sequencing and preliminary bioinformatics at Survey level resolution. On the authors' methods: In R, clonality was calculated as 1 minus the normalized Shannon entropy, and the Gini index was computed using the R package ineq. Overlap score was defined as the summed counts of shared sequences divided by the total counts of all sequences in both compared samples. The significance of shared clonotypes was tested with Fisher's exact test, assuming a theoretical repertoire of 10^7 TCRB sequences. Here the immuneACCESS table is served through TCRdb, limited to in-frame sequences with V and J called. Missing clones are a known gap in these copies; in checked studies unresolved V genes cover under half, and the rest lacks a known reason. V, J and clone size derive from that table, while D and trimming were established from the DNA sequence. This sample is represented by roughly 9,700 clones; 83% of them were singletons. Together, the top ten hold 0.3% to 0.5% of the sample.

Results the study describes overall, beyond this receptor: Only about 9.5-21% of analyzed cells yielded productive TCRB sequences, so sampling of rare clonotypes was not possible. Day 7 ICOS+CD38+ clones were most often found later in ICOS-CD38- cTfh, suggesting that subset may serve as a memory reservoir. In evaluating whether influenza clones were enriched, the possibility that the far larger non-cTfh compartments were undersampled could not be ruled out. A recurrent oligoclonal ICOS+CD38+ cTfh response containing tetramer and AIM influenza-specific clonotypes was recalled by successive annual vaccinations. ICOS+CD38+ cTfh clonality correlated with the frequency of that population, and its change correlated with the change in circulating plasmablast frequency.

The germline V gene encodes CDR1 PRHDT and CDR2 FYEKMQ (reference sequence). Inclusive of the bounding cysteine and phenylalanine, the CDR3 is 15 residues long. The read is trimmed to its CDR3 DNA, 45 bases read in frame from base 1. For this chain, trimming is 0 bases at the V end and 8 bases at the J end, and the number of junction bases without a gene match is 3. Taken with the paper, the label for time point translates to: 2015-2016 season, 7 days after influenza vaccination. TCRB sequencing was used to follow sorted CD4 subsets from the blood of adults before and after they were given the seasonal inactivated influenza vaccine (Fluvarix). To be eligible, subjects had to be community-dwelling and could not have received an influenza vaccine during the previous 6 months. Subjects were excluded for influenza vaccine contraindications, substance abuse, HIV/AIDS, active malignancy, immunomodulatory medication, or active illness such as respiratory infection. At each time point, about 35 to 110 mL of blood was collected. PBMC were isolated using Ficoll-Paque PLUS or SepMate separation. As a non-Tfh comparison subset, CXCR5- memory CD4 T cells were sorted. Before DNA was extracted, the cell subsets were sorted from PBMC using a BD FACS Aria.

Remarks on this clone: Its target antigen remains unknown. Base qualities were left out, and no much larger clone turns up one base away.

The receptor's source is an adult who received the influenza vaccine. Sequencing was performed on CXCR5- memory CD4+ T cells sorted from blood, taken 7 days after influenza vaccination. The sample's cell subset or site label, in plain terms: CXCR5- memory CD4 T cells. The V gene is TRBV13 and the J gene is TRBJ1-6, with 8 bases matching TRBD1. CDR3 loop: CASSLGDREDSPLHF. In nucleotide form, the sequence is TGTGCCAGCAGCTTAGGGGACAGGGAAGATTCACCCCTCCACTTT. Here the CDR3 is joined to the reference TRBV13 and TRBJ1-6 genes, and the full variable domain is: AAGVIQSPRHLIKEKRETATLKCYPIPRHDTVYWYQQGPGQDPQFLISFYEKMQSDKGSIPDRFSAQQFSDYHSELNMSSLELGDSALYFCASSLGDREDSPLHFGNGTRLTVT.